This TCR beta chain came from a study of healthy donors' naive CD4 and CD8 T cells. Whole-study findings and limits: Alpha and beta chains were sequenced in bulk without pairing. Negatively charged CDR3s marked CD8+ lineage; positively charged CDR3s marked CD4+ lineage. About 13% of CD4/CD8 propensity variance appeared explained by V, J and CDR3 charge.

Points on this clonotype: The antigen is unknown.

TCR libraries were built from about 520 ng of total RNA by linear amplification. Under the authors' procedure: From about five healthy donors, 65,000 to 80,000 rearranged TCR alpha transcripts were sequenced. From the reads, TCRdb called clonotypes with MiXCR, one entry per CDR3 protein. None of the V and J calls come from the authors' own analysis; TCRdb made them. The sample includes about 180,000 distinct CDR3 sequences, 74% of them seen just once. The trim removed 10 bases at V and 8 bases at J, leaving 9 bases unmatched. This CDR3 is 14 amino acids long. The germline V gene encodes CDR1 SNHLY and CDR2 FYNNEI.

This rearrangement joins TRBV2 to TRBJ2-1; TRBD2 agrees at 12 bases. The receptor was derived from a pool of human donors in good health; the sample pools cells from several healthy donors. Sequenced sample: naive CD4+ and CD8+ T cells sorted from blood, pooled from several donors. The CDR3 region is CAIRTSGNRDEQFF. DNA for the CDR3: TGTGCCATACGGACTAGCGGGAATCGGGATGAGCAGTTCTTC.